A selection of T cell receptor beta chains follows, all from one sample in a study of T cells in Graves' hyperthyroidism and ophthalmopathy. TCRdb itself ran the multiplex PCR reads through MiXCR, one entry per CDR3 protein. The sample carries under 550,000 distinct CDR3 sequences, about 13% recorded once. Sequenced: blood. Source of these receptors: a woman between 18 and 29 years old with Graves' hyperthyroidism. Each CDR3 is given with its conserved first and last residue. A D gene is named only where the DNA matches it firmly. Where a row states a size, it is once, few, many or the class of an expanded clone; other rows omit it.

d_call cdr3_length j_call clone_size v_call cdr3_aa cdr3_nt
. 13 TRBJ2-7 . TRBV3-1 CASSQGYRNEQYF TGTGCCAGCAGCCAAGGGTACCGGAACGAGCAGTACTTC
TRBD1 13 TRBJ2-2 many TRBV5-6 CASSHPGQGELFF TGTGCCAGCAGTCATCCGGGACAGGGTGAGCTGTTTTTT
TRBD1 15 TRBJ2-2 . TRBV7-2 CASSLGDPGGGELFF TGTGCCAGCAGCTTAGGGGACCCAGGGGGAGGGGAGCTGTTTTTT
. 16 TRBJ2-2 many TRBV4-1 CASSQVDLIHTGELFF TGCGCCAGCAGCCAGGTCGATCTCATCCACACCGGGGAGCTGTTTTTT
. 14 TRBJ2-7 many TRBV6-6 CASSYSSGGYEQYF TGTGCCAGCAGTTACTCGAGTGGGGGGTACGAGCAGTACTTC
. 15 TRBJ2-3 many TRBV28 CASSLEAPAQDTQYF TGTGCCAGCAGTTTAGAGGCCCCCGCCCAGGATACGCAGTATTTT
. 17 TRBJ1-1 many TRBV20-1 CSARERYMGQMNTEAFF TGCAGTGCTAGAGAGCGGTATATGGGGCAGATGAACACTGAAGCTTTCTTT
TRBD1 17 TRBJ2-7 . TRBV2 CASILRDRGRTTYEQYF TGTGCCAGCATCCTCCGGGACAGGGGGCGTACGACCTACGAGCAGTACTTC
TRBD1 17 TRBJ2-6 many TRBV6-1 CASRADRVDSGANVLTF TGTGCCAGCAGAGCAGACAGGGTGGACTCTGGGGCCAACGTCCTGACTTTC
. 15 TRBJ2-4 . TRBV19 CASSIRQGNINIQYF TGTGCCAGTAGTATTCGTCAGGGAAATATTAACATTCAGTACTTC
TRBD2 17 TRBJ2-1 few TRBV24-1 CATSDTGTSGIDGEQFF TGTGCCACCAGTGATACCGGGACTAGCGGGATTGACGGTGAGCAGTTCTTC
. 15 TRBJ1-5 . TRBV7-8 CASSLGQSSSQPQHF TGTGCCAGCAGCTTAGGACAGAGCAGCAGTCAGCCCCAGCATTTT
TRBD1 14 TRBJ2-7 few TRBV2 CARTTDRVGNEQYF TGTGCCCGCACGACGGACAGGGTCGGGAACGAGCAGTACTTC
. 14 TRBJ2-1 . TRBV6-5 CASSYSGAPNEQFF TGTGCCAGCAGTTACTCGGGGGCCCCCAATGAGCAGTTCTTC
. 13 TRBJ2-3 many TRBV7-2 CASSFTDGATQYF TGTGCCAGCAGCTTTACGGACGGGGCTACGCAGTATTTT
. 15 TRBJ2-2 few TRBV20-1 CSASQGGVNTGELFF TGCAGTGCTAGTCAGGGGGGAGTGAACACCGGGGAGCTGTTTTTT
TRBD2 17 TRBJ2-4 many TRBV12-3/TRBV12-4 CASSPVMGLAGENIQYF TGTGCCAGCAGCCCCGTGATGGGACTAGCGGGAGAAAACATTCAGTACTTC
. 17 TRBJ2-3 . TRBV7-9 CASSLPRQDSRPDTQYF TGTGCCAGCAGCTTACCTCGGCAGGATTCTAGGCCAGATACGCAGTATTTT
. 15 TRBJ1-1 . TRBV20-1 CSARPWGGGDTEAFF TGCAGTGCTAGGCCCTGGGGGGGAGGGGACACTGAAGCTTTCTTT
. 15 TRBJ1-5 . TRBV6-5 CASSYSYEGNQPQHF TGTGCCAGCAGTTACTCTTACGAAGGGAATCAGCCCCAGCATTTT
TRBD1 16 TRBJ1-1 few TRBV20-1 CSARAQGARMNTEAFF TGCAGTGCTAGAGCTCAGGGGGCAAGAATGAACACTGAAGCTTTCTTT
. 14 TRBJ2-2 few TRBV7-3 CASRGGREAGELFF TGTGCCAGCAGGGGAGGCAGGGAAGCCGGGGAGCTGTTTTTT
TRBD2 18 TRBJ2-1 . TRBV7-2 CASSSEGTSGRQYNEQFF TGTGCCAGCAGCTCAGAAGGGACTAGCGGGAGACAATACAATGAGCAGTTCTTC
. 16 TRBJ2-2 . TRBV11-2 CASSLVSGVWTGELFF TGTGCCAGCAGCTTAGTCTCAGGGGTGTGGACCGGGGAGCTGTTTTTT
. 15 TRBJ2-3 many TRBV6-6 CASSYLGEMGDTQYF TGTGCCAGCAGTTACTTAGGAGAGATGGGAGATACGCAGTATTTT
TRBD2 15 TRBJ2-5 many TRBV28 CASRLLAGFQETQYF TGTGCCAGCAGGCTACTAGCGGGGTTCCAAGAGACCCAGTACTTC
. 14 TRBJ2-1 many TRBV28 CASSLQGGVDEQFF TGTGCCAGCAGTTTACAGGGGGGAGTCGATGAGCAGTTCTTC
. 17 TRBJ2-6 few TRBV27 CASSLGGMSSGANVLTF TGTGCCAGCAGTTTAGGGGGCATGAGCTCTGGGGCCAACGTCCTGACTTTC
TRBD1 14 TRBJ2-7 many TRBV27 CASSLSIRGTEQYF TGTGCCAGCAGTTTATCGATCAGGGGGACCGAGCAGTACTTC
. 13 TRBJ1-2 many TRBV28 CASRTETNYGYTF TGTGCCAGCAGGACGGAGACTAACTATGGCTACACCTTC
. 16 TRBJ2-1 many TRBV7-3 CASSFGGSSSYNEQFF TGTGCCAGCAGCTTCGGCGGGTCAAGCTCCTACAATGAGCAGTTCTTC
. 16 TRBJ2-7 . TRBV7-9 CASSSYRGGIPYEQYF TGTGCCAGCAGCAGCTACAGGGGGGGAATTCCCTACGAGCAGTACTTC
. 17 TRBJ2-1 many TRBV11-2 CASSLPQDPNSYNEQFF TGTGCCAGCAGCTTACCCCAGGACCCAAACTCCTACAATGAGCAGTTCTTC
TRBD1 16 TRBJ1-2 . TRBV9 CASSGPLGQGERGYTF TGTGCCAGCAGCGGCCCATTGGGACAGGGAGAGCGTGGCTACACCTTC
. 17 TRBJ2-7 many TRBV27 CASSFRTGGDSSYEQYF TGTGCCAGCAGTTTTCGAACGGGTGGAGACAGCTCCTACGAGCAGTACTTC
TRBD1 14 TRBJ2-5 many TRBV28 CASSPGQATRDQYF TGTGCCAGCAGTCCGGGACAGGCGACCAGGGACCAGTACTTC
. 15 TRBJ2-7 many TRBV6-5 CASSYSMGRSYEQYF TGTGCCAGCAGTTACTCGATGGGCAGGTCCTACGAGCAGTACTTC
. 19 TRBJ1-4 . TRBV19 CASSIEGPGLRRPNEKLFF TGTGCCAGTAGTATAGAGGGACCGGGCCTAAGGAGACCTAATGAAAAACTGTTTTTT
. 16 TRBJ1-5 . TRBV19 CASSMSQGWVNQPQHF TGTGCCAGTAGTATGTCACAGGGTTGGGTCAATCAGCCCCAGCATTTT
. 14 TRBJ2-1 many TRBV28 CASSLIPSNNEQFF TGTGCCAGCAGTTTGATCCCTTCTAATAATGAGCAGTTCTTC
. 10 TRBJ2-1 many TRBV20-1 CSALANEQFF TGCAGTGCTTTAGCCAATGAGCAGTTCTTC
. 15 TRBJ1-3 . TRBV2 CASSTHRSSGNTIYF TGTGCCAGCAGTACCCACAGGAGCTCTGGAAACACCATATATTTT
TRBD2 14 TRBJ2-1 once TRBV6-1 CAIRRGGSYNEQFF TGTGCCATTAGGAGGGGAGGGTCCTACAATGAGCAGTTCTTC
TRBD2 18 TRBJ2-5 few TRBV10-3 CAISLTWTSGRGQETQYF TGTGCCATCAGTCTAACTTGGACTAGCGGGAGAGGCCAAGAGACCCAGTACTTC
TRBD1 16 TRBJ1-2 . TRBV5-6 CASSLERTGGLKGYTF TGTGCCAGCAGCCTTGAACGGACAGGGGGCTTAAAGGGCTACACCTTC
. 15 TRBJ2-7 . TRBV27 CASSLSGQGADEQYF TGTGCCAGCAGTTTAAGCGGCCAGGGAGCGGACGAGCAGTACTTC
. 13 TRBJ2-2 few TRBV5-1 CASSQPGVGELFF TGCGCCAGCAGCCAACCAGGGGTCGGGGAGCTGTTTTTT
. 15 TRBJ1-3 many TRBV15 CATSPLGWEADTIYF TGTGCCACCAGCCCCCTGGGCTGGGAGGCGGACACCATATATTTT
TRBD1 17 TRBJ2-2 . TRBV7-9 CASSTGGGLAYTGELFF TGTGCCAGCAGTACAGGGGGAGGCCTAGCTTACACCGGGGAGCTGTTTTTT
TRBD2 14 TRBJ2-1 many TRBV30 CAWIKLAEYNEQFF TGTGCCTGGATAAAACTAGCGGAATACAATGAGCAGTTCTTC
. 13 TRBJ1-4 many TRBV3-1 CASSQGRGEKLFF TGTGCCAGCAGCCAAGGTCGGGGCGAAAAACTGTTTTTT
TRBD2 18 TRBJ2-5 many TRBV9 CASSPRLAGVGVQETQYF TGTGCCAGCAGCCCACGACTAGCGGGAGTGGGGGTTCAAGAGACCCAGTACTTC
TRBD1 15 TRBJ2-2 few TRBV6-2/TRBV6-3 CASRPGQGDTGELFF TGTGCCAGCAGGCCGGGACAGGGGGACACCGGGGAGCTGTTTTTT